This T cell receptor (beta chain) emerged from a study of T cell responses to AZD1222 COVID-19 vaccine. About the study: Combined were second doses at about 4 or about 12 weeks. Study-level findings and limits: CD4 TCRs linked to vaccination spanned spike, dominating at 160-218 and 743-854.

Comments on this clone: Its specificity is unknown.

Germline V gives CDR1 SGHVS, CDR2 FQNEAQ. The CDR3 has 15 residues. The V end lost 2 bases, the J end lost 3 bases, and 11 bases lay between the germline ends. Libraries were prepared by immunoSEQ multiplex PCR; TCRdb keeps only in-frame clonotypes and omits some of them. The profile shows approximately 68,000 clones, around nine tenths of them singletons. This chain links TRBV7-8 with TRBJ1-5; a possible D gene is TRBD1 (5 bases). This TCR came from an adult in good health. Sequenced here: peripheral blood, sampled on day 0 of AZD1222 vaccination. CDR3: CASSLLEGTNQPQHF. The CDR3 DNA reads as TGTGCCAGCAGCTTATTGGAGGGGACCAATCAGCCCCAGCATTTT.